These 7 T cell receptor beta chains were all obtained from the same sample, sequenced in a study of OX40 agonist ivuxolimab in advanced cancers. Data came from immunoSEQ multiplex PCR; TCRdb stores just in-frame clones and leaves some out. The repertoire consists of 65,000 to 70,000 clones, with about 90% occurring once and the leading ten covering over 9.5%. This specimen consisted of CD4+ or CD8+ T cells sorted from blood, obtained in a trial of the OX40 agonist ivuxolimab. These receptors originate from an adult with an advanced solid tumor such as melanoma, head and neck, liver or kidney cancer.

The chain links TRBV7-2 to TRBJ2-2; D is undetermined. From germline, CDR1 is SGHTA and CDR2 FQGNSA. Trimming cost V 6 bases and J 3 bases, with 8 bases left between them. The CDR3 sequence is 13 residues long. DNA for the CDR3: TGTGCCAGCAGTCGTAGGGACACCGGGGAGCTGTTTTTT. Translated, it gives CASSRRDTGELFF.

This chain links TRBV28 with TRBJ1-2; 7 nucleotides agree with TRBD1. Per the germline V gene, CDR1 is MDHEN and CDR2 is SYDVKM. The CDR3 runs to 14 residues. V was pared by 5 bases and J by 4 bases, with 7 bases of the junction left unmatched. In DNA form, the CDR3 reads TGTGCCAGCAGTCCTGAGGGACAGTTCTATGGCTACACCTTC. This encodes CASSPEGQFYGYTF.

This chain connects TRBV19 to TRBJ2-7; 14 nucleotides line up with TRBD2. The V segment lost 4 bases and the J segment 0 bases; nucleotides outside the gene matches: 5. Germline values: CDR1 LNHDA, CDR2 SQIVND (reference sequence). CDR3 length: 17 residues. In nucleotides, the CDR3 is TGTGCCAGTAGTAGCTCGGGACTAGCGGGAGACTCCTACGAGCAGTACTTC. Its protein is CASSSSGLAGDSYEQYF.

The chain uses TRBV6-6 and TRBJ2-7; TRBD1 agrees at 9 bases. The V and J ends lost 7 bases and 0 bases, in that order; junction bases with no gene match: 1. Germline V gene lookup returns CDR1 MNHNY and CDR2 SVGAGI (reference sequence). The CDR3 runs to 13 residues. In DNA, the CDR3 is TGTGCCAGCACGGACAGGGGCTCCTACGAGCAGTACTTC. Its translation: CASTDRGSYEQYF.

This clone was counted a few times. V and J are TRBV19 and TRBJ1-5; 8 bases line up with TRBD1. The germline CDR1 and CDR2 sequences are LNHDA and SQIVND (reference sequence). The CDR3 is 15 residues long. After removal of 6 bases from V and 4 bases from J, the junction contained 8 bases not matched to a gene. The CDR3 here is CASRPRQGRNQPQHF. The CDR3 nucleotides are TGTGCCAGTAGACCTAGACAGGGGCGGAATCAGCCCCAGCATTTT.

CDR3 nucleotides: TGTGCCAGCATGGGTCCTCGCGAGCAGTACTTC. It is translated as CASMGPREQYF. The chain employs TRBV27 and TRBJ2-7, with D unclear. Looked up from germline, CDR1 is MNHEY and CDR2 is SMNVEV (reference sequence). This CDR3 contains 11 residues. V shed 7 bases and J shed 6 bases, with 10 bases lying between them.

The chain joins TRBV28 to TRBJ1-5, with D perhaps TRBD1 (6 bases). The CDR3 runs to 15 residues. Germline values: CDR1 MDHEN, CDR2 SYDVKM. Trimming removed 3 bases at V and 2 bases at J, with 11 bases between. CDR3 amino acids: CASSLGGEGNQPQHF. CDR3 nucleotide sequence: TGTGCCAGCAGTTTGGGGGGCGAGGGCAATCAGCCCCAGCATTTT.